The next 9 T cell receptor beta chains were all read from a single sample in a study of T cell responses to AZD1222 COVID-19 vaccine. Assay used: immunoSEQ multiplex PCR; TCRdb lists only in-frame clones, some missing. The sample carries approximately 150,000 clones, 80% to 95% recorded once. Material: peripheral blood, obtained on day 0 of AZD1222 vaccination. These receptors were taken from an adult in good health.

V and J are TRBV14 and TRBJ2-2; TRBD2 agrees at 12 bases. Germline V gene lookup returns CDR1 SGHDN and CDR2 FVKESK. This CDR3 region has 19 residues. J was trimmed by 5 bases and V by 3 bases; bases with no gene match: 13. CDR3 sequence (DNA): TGTGCCAGCAGCCACCCCCCGGACCCTAGCGGGAGGGGAACCGGGGAGCTGTTTTTT. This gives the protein CASSHPPDPSGRGTGELFF.

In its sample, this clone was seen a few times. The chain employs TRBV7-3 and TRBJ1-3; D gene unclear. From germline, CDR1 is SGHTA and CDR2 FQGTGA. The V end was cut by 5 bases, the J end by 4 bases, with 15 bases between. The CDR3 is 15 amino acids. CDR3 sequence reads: CASSQDPWSGNTIYF. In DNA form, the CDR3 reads TGTGCCAGCAGCCAAGACCCCTGGTCCGGAAACACCATATATTTT.

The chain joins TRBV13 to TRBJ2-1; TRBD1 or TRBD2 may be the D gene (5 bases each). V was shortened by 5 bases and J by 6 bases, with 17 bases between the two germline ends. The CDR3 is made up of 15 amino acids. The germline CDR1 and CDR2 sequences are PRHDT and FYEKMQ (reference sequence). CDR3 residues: CASSTDDRDPNEQFF. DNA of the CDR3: TGTGCCAGCAGCACCGATGACCGGGACCCCAATGAGCAGTTCTTC.

In DNA form, the CDR3 reads TGTGCCAGCAGTGTACAAGCGGGATCCTACAATGAGCAGTTCTTC. It encodes CASSVQAGSYNEQFF. The V and J genes are TRBV2 and TRBJ2-1; 7 nucleotides agree with TRBD2. This CDR3 comprises 15 residues. V lost 4 bases to trimming and J lost 1 base; unmatched junction nucleotides: 4. CDR1 and CDR2 (germline): SNHLY, FYNNEI.

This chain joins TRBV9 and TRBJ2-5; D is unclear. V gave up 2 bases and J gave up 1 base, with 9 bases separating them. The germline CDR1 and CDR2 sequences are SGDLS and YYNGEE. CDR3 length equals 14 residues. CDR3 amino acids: CASSVGPPQETQYF. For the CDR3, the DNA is TGTGCCAGCAGCGTTGGTCCACCCCAAGAGACCCAGTACTTC.

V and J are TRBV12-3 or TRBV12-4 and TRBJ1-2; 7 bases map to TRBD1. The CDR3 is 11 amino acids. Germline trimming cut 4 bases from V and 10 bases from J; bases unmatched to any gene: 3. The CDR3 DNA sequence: TGTGCCAGCAGTTCCGGGACAGCCTACACCTTC. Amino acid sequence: CASSSGTAYTF.

Written as DNA, the CDR3 is TGTGCCAGCAGCGCACGGGACCTACCGAACTATGGCTACACCTTC. Translated, it gives CASSARDLPNYGYTF. The genes are TRBV7-9 and TRBJ1-2, with D perhaps TRBD1 (5 bases). This CDR3 has 15 residues. V shed 5 bases and J shed 2 bases, with 15 bases lying between them. Germline V lookup: CDR1 SEHNR, CDR2 FQNEAQ (reference sequence).

In DNA, the CDR3 is TGTGCCAGCAAATCCGCTGCGGACCTGGACACCTTC. Translated: CASKSAADLDTF. The chain is built from TRBV25-1 and TRBJ1-2; D is unclear. Germline CDR1 reads MGHDK; CDR2 reads SYGVNS. The V end lost 7 bases, the J end lost 12 bases, and 18 bases lay between the germline ends. The CDR3 is made up of 12 amino acids.

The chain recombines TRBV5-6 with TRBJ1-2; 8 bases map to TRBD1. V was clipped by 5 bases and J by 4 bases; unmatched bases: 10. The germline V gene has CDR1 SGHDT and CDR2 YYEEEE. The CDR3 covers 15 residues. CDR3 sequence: CASSYSDREVYGYTF. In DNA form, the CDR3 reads TGTGCCAGCAGTTACTCGGACAGGGAGGTCTATGGCTACACCTTC.